This TCR beta chain was recorded in a study of CD8 T cells in ankylosing spondylitis. General study findings and limits: With a CD8+ phenotype, disease-linked clones were relatively rare in peripheral blood. Roughly 8 highly homologous variants formed a TCR beta motif that appeared characteristic of ankylosing spondylitis blood.

Germline-derived CDR1 and CDR2 are SQVTM and ANQGSEA. Trimming left V 4 bases short and J 2 bases short, with 8 bases between. The CDR3 covers 12 residues. TCRdb ran MiXCR on the 5' RACE reads and lists one entry per CDR3 protein. The repertoire holds a few hundred thousand distinct CDR3 sequences, with more than 20% as singletons. In its sample, this clonotype was seen many times. Antigen unknown. The sample taken for sequencing was blood, either unsorted or a sorted T cell fraction (not recorded which). The chain combines TRBV29-1 with TRBJ1-2, with unresolved D. The receptor was isolated from a male donor with ankylosing spondylitis or in good health (not recorded which). The DNA of the CDR3 is TGCAGCGTTGGTTCAGAAAACTATGGCTACACCTTC. It codes for CSVGSENYGYTF. The full variable domain, in which reference TRBV29-1 and TRBJ1-2 provide the parts outside the CDR3, is SAVISQKPSRDICQRGTSLTIQCQVDSQVTMMFWYRQQPGQSLTLIATANQGSEATYESGFVIDKFPISRPNLTFSTLTVSNMSPEDSSIYLCSVGSENYGYTFGSGTRLTVV.